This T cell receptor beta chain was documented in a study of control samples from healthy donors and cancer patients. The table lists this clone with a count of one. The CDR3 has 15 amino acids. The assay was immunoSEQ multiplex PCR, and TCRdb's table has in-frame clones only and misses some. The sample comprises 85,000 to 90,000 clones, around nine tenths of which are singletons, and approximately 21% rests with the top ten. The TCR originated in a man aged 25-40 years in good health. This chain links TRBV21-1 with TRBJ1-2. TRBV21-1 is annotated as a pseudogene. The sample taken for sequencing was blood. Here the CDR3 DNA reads TGTGCCAGCAGCAGCCGGAAGAAACATAACTATGGCTACACCTTC. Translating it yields CASSSRKKHNYGYTF.